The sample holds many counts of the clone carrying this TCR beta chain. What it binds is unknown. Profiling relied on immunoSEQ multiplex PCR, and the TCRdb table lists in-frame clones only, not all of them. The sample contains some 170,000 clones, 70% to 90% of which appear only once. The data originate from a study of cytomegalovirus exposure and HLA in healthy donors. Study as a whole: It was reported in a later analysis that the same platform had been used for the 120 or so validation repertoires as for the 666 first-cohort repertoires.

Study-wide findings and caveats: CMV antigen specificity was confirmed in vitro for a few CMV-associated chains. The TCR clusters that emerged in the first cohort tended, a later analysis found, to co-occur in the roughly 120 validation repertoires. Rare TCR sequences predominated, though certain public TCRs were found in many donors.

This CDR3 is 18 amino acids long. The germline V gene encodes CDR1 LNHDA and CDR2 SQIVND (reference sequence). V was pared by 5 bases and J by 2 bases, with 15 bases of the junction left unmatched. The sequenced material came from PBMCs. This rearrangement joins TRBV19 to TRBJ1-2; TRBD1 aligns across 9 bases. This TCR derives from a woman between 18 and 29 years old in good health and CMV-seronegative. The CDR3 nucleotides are TGTGCCAGTAGTCCCCGGTCTCTGGACAGGGGAAACAACTATGGCTACACCTTC. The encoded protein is CASSPRSLDRGNNYGYTF.